Given below is one T cell receptor beta chain in context. The CDR3 is 16 amino acids. CDR1 is LNHDA and CDR2 is SQIVND in the germline V gene (reference sequence). V trimming: 7 bases; J trimming: 0 bases; junction bases outside the gene matches: 7. The data derive from a study of blood T cell repertoires in COVID-19. Study in general: Samples taken during acute and convalescent COVID-19 were collected in the United States, Italy and Spain.

Profiled with immunoSEQ multiplex PCR; TCRdb holds only in-frame clones, not every one. The sample yields about 40,000 clones, roughly 85% seen once. The receptor's source is a human donor in a cohort sampled during active COVID-19. The sequenced material came from peripheral blood. V gene TRBV19 combines with J gene TRBJ2-1; 9 bases map to TRBD2. DNA for the CDR3: TGTGCCAGTAAGACGACTAGCGGCCTCTCCTACAATGAGCAGTTCTTC. Its protein is CASKTTSGLSYNEQFF.